A single sample is the source of the 28 T cell receptor beta chains below, sequenced in a study of T cells in women clearing cervical HPV infection. The data were produced by immunoSEQ multiplex PCR, yet TCRdb's version contains in-frame clones alone and is incomplete. This sample's clone table lists about 24,000 clones. The sequenced material came from blood buffy coat. These receptors all come from a woman between 18 and 70 years old with a cervical HPV16 infection that either progressed to CIN3+ or cleared (not recorded which).

A remark on this clone: The sequence runs out 3 residues before the end of the CDR3; the remainder is reconstructed from the germline J gene. The chain employs TRBV5-6 and TRBJ2-7; D is possibly TRBD2 (5 bases). The CDR3 extends over 15 amino acids. The germline gives CDR1 SGHDT, CDR2 YYEEEE. V was pared by 0 bases and J by 3 bases, with 13 bases between. The CDR3 DNA, read in part, is TGTGCCAGCAGCTTGGAACTAGGAAACTTCTACGAG. Residues: CASSLELGNFYE. The complete CDR3 reads CASSLELGNFYEQYF.

A note on this clone: The sequenced fragment ends 3 residues before the CDR3 boundary, so the rest is inferred from the germline J gene. The chain is built from TRBV20-1 and TRBJ2-1; 10 positions agree with TRBD1. Germline CDR1 and CDR2: DFQATT and SNEGSKA (reference sequence). J was trimmed by 1 base and V by 1 base; bases with no gene match: 4. CDR3 length: 16 residues. The CDR3 DNA, read in part, is TGCAGTGCTAGAGGGACGGACAGGGGGTCCTACAATGAG. The encoded protein is CSARGTDRGSYNE. The full CDR3 protein is CSARGTDRGSYNEQFF.

As to this clone: From the germline J gene comes the end of the CDR3, since the read stops 3 residues before it. This sequence joins TRBV5-1 and TRBJ2-3; 8 nucleotides match TRBD2. Germline-derived CDR1 and CDR2 are SGHRS and YFSETQ. Trimming at V came to 4 bases and at J to 2 bases, leaving 6 bases not matched to a gene. The CDR3 has 15 residues. This CDR3 is CASSVRSGITDTQYF. The sequenced CDR3 bases are TGCGCCAGCAGCGTACGTAGCGGGATCACAGATACG.

A note on this clone: Read coverage stops 3 residues before the CDR3 terminus; the germline J gene supplies the remainder. The chain carries TRBV20-1 and TRBJ2-5, with TRBD1 matching over 7 bases. Unmatched junction bases numbered 15, after V lost 6 bases and J lost 5 bases. This CDR3 has 15 amino acids. Germline CDR1 DFQATT, CDR2 SNEGSKA (reference sequence). CDR3 residues: CSALDRVRLKETQYF. CDR3 DNA (partial): TGCAGTGCCCTCGACAGGGTACGCCTGAAGGAGACC.

On this clone itself: The read is 3 residues too short to cover the CDR3 end, so that end is filled in from the germline J gene. The chain links TRBV9 to TRBJ2-7; 9 bases are a match to TRBD1. J was trimmed by 2 bases and V by 4 bases; bases with no gene match: 7. Germline V gives CDR1 SGDLS, CDR2 YYNGEE. This CDR3 contains 15 residues. CDR3 DNA, as far as it was read: TGTGCCAGCAGCCCTCACGGGACAGGGACCTACGAG. It encodes CASSPHGTGTYE. The entire CDR3 protein reads CASSPHGTGTYEQYF.

CDR3 bases read: TGTGCCAGCAGTTCCGGACTAGCGGGAACCACAGATACG. It is translated as CASSSGLAGTTDT. The CDR3 in its entirety is CASSSGLAGTTDTQYF. The chain couples TRBV2 to TRBJ2-3, with 12 positions matching TRBD2. The CDR3 end lies 3 residues beyond the end of the read and is filled in from the germline J gene. The CDR3 covers 16 residues. The ends lost 5 bases at V and 2 bases at J; junction bases unmatched: 5. Per the germline V gene, CDR1 is SNHLY and CDR2 is FYNNEI.

The CDR3 region is CASSLRGVSSYEQYF. CDR3 DNA (partial): TGTGCCAGCAGCTTACGGGGTGTCAGCTCCTACGAG. The rearrangement links TRBV11-2 to TRBJ2-7; TRBD2 is a possible D gene (5 bases). From the germline J gene comes the end of the CDR3, since the read stops 3 residues before it. The CDR3 extends over 15 amino acids. Looked up from germline, CDR1 is SGHAT and CDR2 is FQNNGV. Trimming stripped 2 bases from V and 0 bases from J, with 11 bases between.

A word on this clone: The sequence runs out 3 residues before the end of the CDR3; the remainder is reconstructed from the germline J gene. The chain is built from TRBV2 and TRBJ2-3; D ambiguous. Germline values: CDR1 SNHLY, CDR2 FYNNEI. With 7 bases removed from V and 0 bases from J, the gap between germline ends came to 14 bases. The CDR3 spans 15 residues. CDR3 in amino acids: CASTLLLISTDTQYF. The covered CDR3 bases are TGTGCCAGCACCCTCCTCCTAATCAGCACAGATACG.

For this clone: The read comes to an end 3 residues before the CDR3 does, leaving the germline J gene to fill in the end. The chain carries TRBV11-2 and TRBJ1-1, with 8 bases aligning to TRBD1. Trimming at V came to 3 bases and at J to 4 bases, leaving 4 bases not matched to a gene. There are 14 residues in the CDR3. The germline CDR1 and CDR2 sequences are SGHAT and FQNNGV. The sequenced CDR3 bases are TGTGCCAGCAGCTTGATACAGGGGGGCACTGAA. Its translation: CASSLIQGGTE. The whole CDR3 sequence is CASSLIQGGTEAFF.

Details on this clone: The read halts 3 residues ahead of the CDR3 end, with the missing end drawn from the germline J gene. This sequence joins TRBV7-3 and TRBJ2-3; 7 nucleotides agree with TRBD1. Germline CDR1 reads SGHTA; CDR2 reads FQGTGA. CDR3 length equals 15 residues. Losses at the gene ends were 5 bases for V and 4 bases for J; bases not matched to a gene: 9. The CDR3 DNA, read in part, is TGTGCCAGCAGCGCTACGAGGGACAGTCCAGATACG. Protein product: CASSATRDSPDT. The whole CDR3 is CASSATRDSPDTQYF.

About this clone: The read halts 3 residues ahead of the CDR3 end, with the missing end drawn from the germline J gene. The chain recombines TRBV29-1 with TRBJ2-1, with TRBD2 identical over 13 bases. This CDR3 has 13 amino acids. With 4 bases clipped from V and 9 bases from J, the junction kept 3 bases outside the gene matches. Germline V CDR1 and CDR2: SQVTM, ANQGSEA. The CDR3 loop is CSVGTSGSGEQFF. CDR3 DNA (partial): TGCAGCGTTGGGACTAGCGGGAGTGGTGAG.

As regards this clone: The CDR3 is cut off 3 residues early in the read; its end comes from the germline J gene. J is TRBJ2-7 and V is TRBV7-8; possible D gene TRBD2, 6 bases. The CDR3 spans 15 residues. Germline V gene sequence: CDR1 SGHVS, CDR2 FQNEAQ. V lost 3 bases to trimming and J lost 5 bases, with 17 bases between them. Partial CDR3 DNA: TGTGCCAGCAGCTTGTCGTTCCGCGGGGCGCACGAG. As protein: CASSLSFRGAHE. The full CDR3 is CASSLSFRGAHEQYF.

Comment on this clone: The DNA ends 3 residues before the CDR3 does, and the rest of the CDR3 is filled in from the germline J gene. The J gene is TRBJ1-5, the V gene TRBV14; D is undetermined. V was trimmed by 4 bases and J by 8 bases, leaving 12 bases between them. This CDR3 comprises 13 residues. CDR1 is SGHDN and CDR2 is FVKESK in the germline V gene. The CDR3 here is CASSLARGEPQHF. Incomplete CDR3 DNA: TGTGCCAGCAGCCTCGCCCGGGGAGAGCCC.

As concerns this clone: The sequence runs out 3 residues before the end of the CDR3; the remainder is reconstructed from the germline J gene. The chain links TRBV7-9 to TRBJ1-5, with unresolved D. Trimming took 5 bases from V and 4 from J, leaving 15 bases between them. The CDR3 is made up of 15 amino acids. Looked up from germline, CDR1 is SEHNR and CDR2 is FQNEAQ (reference sequence). The CDR3 reads CASSPGSVLNQPQHF. CDR3 DNA (partial): TGTGCCAGCAGCCCGGGGTCAGTCCTGAATCAGCCC.

Points on this clone: The read ends 3 residues early relative to the CDR3; the germline J gene fills the gap. V gene TRBV30 combines with J gene TRBJ1-4; a possible D gene is TRBD1 (6 bases). The length of the CDR3 is 17 residues. Germline assignment: CDR1 GTSNPN and CDR2 SVGIG (reference sequence). The DNA read from the CDR3 is TGTGCCTGGAGTGTAACCCCCCCCAGGACAGCAAATTCACCA. Its protein is CAWSVTPPRTANSP. In full, the CDR3 reads CAWSVTPPRTANSPLFF.

Comments on this clone: The sequenced fragment ends 3 residues before the CDR3 boundary, so the rest is inferred from the germline J gene. This chain connects TRBV20-1 to TRBJ2-3; a weak D match, TRBD1 (6 bases). CDR3 size: 14 residues. The V gene's germline CDR1 is DFQATT and CDR2 SNEGSKA (reference sequence). Trimming stripped 3 bases from V and 5 bases from J, with 15 bases between. CDR3: CSASDRKGEDTQYF. The CDR3 DNA, read in part, is TGCAGTGCTAGCGACAGGAAAGGTGAAGATACG.

Partial CDR3 DNA: TGTGCCAGCAGTGAACCCCTTGGCCGCGGGACCTACGAG. It codes for CASSEPLGRGTYE. The CDR3 in full is CASSEPLGRGTYEQYF. The chain recombines TRBV6-1 with TRBJ2-7; TRBD2 is a possible D gene (6 bases). The missing CDR3 end, 3 residues past where the read stops, is filled in from the germline J gene. CDR3 length: 16 residues. The ends were cut back, 2 bases at V and 2 bases at J, with 16 bases in the middle. Germline lookup yields CDR1 MNHNS and CDR2 SASEGT.

Regarding this clone: The CDR3 goes on 3 residues after the read ends, and that part is filled in from the germline J gene. The chain is built from TRBV5-6 and TRBJ1-4, with D hard to call. V was cut by 4 bases and J by 3 bases, with 7 bases left in between. The CDR3 loop spans 13 amino acids. Per the germline V gene, CDR1 is SGHDT and CDR2 is YYEEEE. Partial CDR3 DNA: TGTGCCAGCAGCCTTCGGGCTAATGAAAAA. This gives the protein CASSLRANEK. The entire CDR3 sequence reads CASSLRANEKLFF.

On this clone: The read terminates 3 residues ahead of where the CDR3 ends, so the germline J gene completes it. This chain uses TRBV5-1 with TRBJ2-7; 13 bases map to TRBD2. The germline V gene has CDR1 SGHRS and CDR2 YFSETQ. The CDR3 is made up of 18 amino acids. The V and J ends lost 1 base and 5 bases, in that order; junction bases with no gene match: 12. CDR3 residues: CASSLHKPGTSGIDEQYF. The sequenced part of the CDR3 DNA is TGCGCCAGCAGCTTGCACAAGCCCGGGACTAGCGGGATCGACGAG.

A remark on this clone: The CDR3 end lies 3 residues beyond the end of the read and is filled in from the germline J gene. V gene TRBV5-4 combines with J gene TRBJ2-5, with 7 bases matching TRBD2. CDR1 and CDR2 (germline): SGHNT, YYREEE (reference sequence). Unmatched junction bases numbered 10, after V lost 0 bases and J lost 5 bases. This CDR3 is built from 16 residues. This CDR3 is CASSLGWAGVEETQYF. The CDR3 DNA, read in part, is TGTGCCAGCAGCTTGGGTTGGGCGGGAGTAGAGGAGACC.

Concerning this clone itself: The read terminates 3 residues before the CDR3 end, so the remaining end is supplied by the germline J gene. Other DNA sequences within the sample encode an identical CDR3. The gene calls are TRBV11-2 and TRBJ2-7; no firm D call. The CDR3 has 14 residues. Trimming removed 3 bases at V and 3 bases at J, with 12 bases between. The germline gives CDR1 SGHAT, CDR2 FQNNGV. CDR3 bases read: TGTGCCAGCAGCTTCCCAACAGTTTACTACGAG. Translation: CASSFPTVYYE. The whole CDR3 protein is CASSFPTVYYEQYF. Full variable domain (remainder filled in from reference TRBV11-2 and TRBJ2-7): EAGVAQSPRYKIIEKRQSVAFWCNPISGHATLYWYQQILGQGPKLLIQFQNNGVVDDSQLPKDRFSAERLKGVDSTLKIQPAKLEDSAVYLCASSFPTVYYEQYFGPGTRLTVT.

A remark on this clone: The sequenced fragment ends 3 residues before the CDR3 boundary, so the rest is inferred from the germline J gene. This rearrangement joins TRBV6-2 or TRBV6-3 to TRBJ1-2, with a weak D call TRBD1 (6 bases). This CDR3 has 12 residues. Trimming cost V 4 bases and J 5 bases, with 8 bases left between them. Germline CDR1 reads MNHEY; CDR2 reads SVGEGT. CDR3 DNA, as far as it was read: TGTGCCAGCAGTTGGACAGAATATGGC. Residues: CASSWTEYG. The CDR3 reads in full as CASSWTEYGYTF.

A word on this clone: The read terminates 3 residues before the CDR3 end, so the remaining end is supplied by the germline J gene. The rearrangement joins TRBV7-6 to TRBJ2-3, with 8 bases aligning to TRBD2. V shed 6 bases, J shed 6 bases, and the junction held 17 bases outside the gene matches. The CDR3 length is 17 residues. The germline CDR1 and CDR2 sequences are SGHVS and FNYEAQ. CDR3 protein: CASRPTAEREWADTQYF. CDR3 bases read: TGTGCCAGCAGGCCTACGGCGGAGCGGGAGTGGGCCGATACG.

Concerning this clone: The observed sequence ends 3 residues before the CDR3 terminus, with the missing tail filled in from the germline J gene. Other DNA sequences within the sample encode an identical CDR3. The V gene is TRBV11-2, the J gene TRBJ2-7; 7 bases line up with TRBD1. Trimming took 5 bases from V and 6 from J; bases not matched to a gene: 13. Germline CDR1 reads SGHAT; CDR2 reads FQNNGV. The CDR3 has 15 residues. CDR3 DNA (partial): TGTGCCAGCAGCCGCACAGGGGTCATGGACGGCGAG. Amino acids: CASSRTGVMDGE. The whole CDR3 region reads CASSRTGVMDGEQYF.

In the case of this clone: The CDR3 end falls 3 residues outside the read, so it is completed with the germline J gene. The rearrangement joins TRBV7-3 to TRBJ2-5, with TRBD2 matching over 10 bases. This CDR3 is 15 amino acids long. Trimming at V came to 5 bases and at J to 3 bases, leaving 6 bases not matched to a gene. Germline CDR1 is SGHTA and CDR2 is FQGTGA. Partial CDR3 DNA: TGTGCCAGCAGCCCCCTCGGACTAGCGGAAGAGACC. It yields the protein CASSPLGLAEET. The whole CDR3 sequence reads CASSPLGLAEETQYF.

A word on this clone: The read terminates 3 residues before the CDR3 end, so the remaining end is supplied by the germline J gene. The chain joins TRBV5-1 to TRBJ1-1; 7 nucleotides agree with TRBD1. Germline CDR1 is SGHRS and CDR2 is YFSETQ. CDR3 length equals 15 residues. Trimming removed 3 bases from V and 1 base from J; junction bases left unmatched: 6. The CDR3 is CASSWGTGANTEAFF. The sequenced part of the CDR3 DNA is TGCGCCAGCAGCTGGGGAACAGGGGCGAACACTGAA.

In regard to this clone: The read ends 3 residues early relative to the CDR3; the germline J gene fills the gap. V and J are TRBV18 and TRBJ2-7; 8 bases map to TRBD1. Germline V gives CDR1 KGHSH, CDR2 LQKENI. This CDR3 is built from 16 residues. The junction had 12 bases not matched to a gene; V was cut back by 2 bases and J by 6 bases. This chain's CDR3 is CASSPSGPQGASEQYF. The covered CDR3 bases are TGTGCCAGCTCACCATCCGGCCCGCAGGGGGCCAGCGAG.

On this clone itself: At one boundary the junction diverges from the germline segment, which might be a read error. The read finishes 3 residues shy of the CDR3 end, and the germline J gene is used to complete it. Other DNA sequences of this sample code for an identical CDR3. The chain recombines TRBV10-3 with TRBJ1-3; D might be TRBD1 (5 bases). The CDR3 is 12 residues long. Germline lookup yields CDR1 ENHRY and CDR2 SYGVKD. CDR3 bases read: TGTGCCACCGACAGTGACGGAAACACT. This sequence encodes CATDSDGNT. The CDR3, in full, reads CATDSDGNTIYF.